Included here is one T cell receptor (beta chain) sequence, with context. Its cognate antigen is unknown. Sequencing of TCR beta covered CD8+ and CD4+ T cells obtained from blood. TEMRA cells were FACS-enriched, with CD8+ and CD4+ T cells isolated negatively. Random hexamers primed reverse transcription of roughly 0.5 to 1 ug RNA. The immunoSEQ assay covered 54 Vbeta and 13 Jbeta segments for CDR3. Each CDR3 protein is one row after TCRdb ran MiXCR on the immunoSEQ multiplex PCR reads. The sample shows about 84,000 distinct CDR3 sequences, around 93% of them seen only once. The record originates from a study of CD8 T cells in Susac syndrome. The study, taken as a whole, reports: That the number of individuals in its TCR sequencing and HLA analysis was relatively small was acknowledged by the study.

The germline V gene encodes CDR1 SGHAT and CDR2 FQDESV (reference sequence). The CDR3 consists of 13 residues. V dropped 5 bases and J dropped 8 bases, with 13 bases sitting between them. The sample was CD8+ T cells from PBMCs. This TCR came from a human donor in good health. The chain employs TRBV11-1 and TRBJ2-4; D is possibly TRBD2 (5 bases). For the CDR3, the DNA is TGTGCCAGCAGCACCGTTGACGGGGACATTCAGTACTTC. Protein sequence: CASSTVDGDIQYF.